The clone carrying this T cell receptor (beta chain) was counted once. The sample originates from a study of blood T cell repertoires in COVID-19. Assay used: immunoSEQ multiplex PCR; TCRdb lists only in-frame clones, some missing. The sample holds some 180,000 clones, more than 80% seen once. Sequenced material: PBMCs or T cells enriched from blood (not recorded which). The sequence derives from a man in his forties who had recovered from COVID-19.

The CDR3 region is CASSRSTGDTEAFF. The CDR3 DNA reads as TGTGCCAGCAGCCGCTCGACAGGGGACACTGAAGCTTTCTTT. The chain joins TRBV11-3 to TRBJ1-1; 8 positions match TRBD1. The CDR3 length is 14 residues. From germline, CDR1 is SGHNT and CDR2 YENEEA. V lost 5 bases to trimming and J lost 3 bases; unmatched junction nucleotides: 5.